This T cell receptor (beta chain) appears in the sequencing data of a study of PD-1 blockade in classical Hodgkin lymphoma. Findings and caveats of the study: Later analyses included only patients treated at least 1 year post-ASCT. Baseline diversity in complete responders resembled that of newly diagnosed patients. CD4+ TCR diversity, unlike CD8+, climbed significantly by C4D1.

Sequenced by immunoSEQ multiplex PCR; TCRdb stores in-frame clones only, minus some. The sample lists about 19,000 clones; 79% were seen once. This clone was seen more than once but under ten times. Antigen specificity is unknown. This CDR3 has 16 amino acids. V gave up 1 base and J gave up 7 bases, with 20 bases separating them. Germline CDR1 and CDR2: MNHNY and SVGAGI (reference sequence). The patients all showed relapse after autologous stem cell transplantation, while their brentuximab vedotin exposure varied. Each best response was a complete response, a partial response or progressive disease. This clonotype originated in a human donor with classical Hodgkin lymphoma. Sample: peripheral blood mononuclear cells (PBMCs), taken before the second cycle of nivolumab. The rearrangement uses TRBV6-6 and TRBJ2-7; D is perhaps TRBD1 or TRBD2 (5 bases each). In DNA form, the CDR3 reads TGTGCCAGCAGTTACTGGGCCCCAGGGAGTCGGGCGGAGCAGTACTTC. This gives the protein CASSYWAPGSRAEQYF.